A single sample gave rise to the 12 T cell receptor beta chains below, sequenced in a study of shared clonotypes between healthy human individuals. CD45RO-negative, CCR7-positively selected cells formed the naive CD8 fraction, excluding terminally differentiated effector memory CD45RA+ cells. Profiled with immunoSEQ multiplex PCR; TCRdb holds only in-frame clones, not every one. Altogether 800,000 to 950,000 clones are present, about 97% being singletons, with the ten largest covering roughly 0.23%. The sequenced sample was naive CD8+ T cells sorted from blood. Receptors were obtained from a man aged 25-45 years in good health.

The CDR3 nucleotides read TGCAGTGCTCTAAATGGGAACGAGCAGTACTTC. Its protein product is CSALNGNEQYF. The chain is built from TRBV20-1 and TRBJ2-7; D ambiguous. Germline V gives CDR1 DFQATT, CDR2 SNEGSKA (reference sequence). The CDR3 runs 11 residues. V lost 5 bases and J 5 bases, leaving 10 bases between the germline ends.

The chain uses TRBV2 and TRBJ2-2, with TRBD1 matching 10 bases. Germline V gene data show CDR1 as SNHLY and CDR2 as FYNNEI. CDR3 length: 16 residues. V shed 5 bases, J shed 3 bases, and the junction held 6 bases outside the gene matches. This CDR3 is CASSTGTGVYTGELFF. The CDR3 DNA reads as TGTGCCAGCAGTACAGGGACAGGGGTCTACACCGGGGAGCTGTTTTTT.

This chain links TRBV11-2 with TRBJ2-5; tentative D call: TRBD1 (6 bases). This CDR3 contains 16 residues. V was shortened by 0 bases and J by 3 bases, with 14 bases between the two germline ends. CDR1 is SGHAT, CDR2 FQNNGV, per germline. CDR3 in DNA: TGTGCCAGCAGCTTAGAAGTCCAGGGGTGGGAAGAGACCCAGTACTTC. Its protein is CASSLEVQGWEETQYF.

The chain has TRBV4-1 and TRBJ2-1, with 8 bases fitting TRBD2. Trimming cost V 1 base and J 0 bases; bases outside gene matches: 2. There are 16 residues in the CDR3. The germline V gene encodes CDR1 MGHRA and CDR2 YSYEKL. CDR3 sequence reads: CASSQGSGSSYNEQFF. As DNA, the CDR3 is TGCGCCAGCAGCCAAGGAAGCGGGAGCTCCTACAATGAGCAGTTCTTC.

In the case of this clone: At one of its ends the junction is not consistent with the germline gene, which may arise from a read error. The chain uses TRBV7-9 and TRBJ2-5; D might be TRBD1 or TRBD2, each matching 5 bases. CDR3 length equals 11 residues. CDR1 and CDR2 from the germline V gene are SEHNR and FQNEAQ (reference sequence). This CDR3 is CASSLDRDPDF. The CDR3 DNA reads TGTGCCAGCAGCTTAGACCGGGACCCCGACTTC. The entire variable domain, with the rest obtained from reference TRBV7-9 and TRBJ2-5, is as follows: DTGVSQNPRHKITKRGQNVTFRCDPISEHNRLYWYRQTLGQGPEFLTYFQNEAQLEKSRLLSDRFSAERPKGSFSTLEIQRTEQGDSAMYLCASSLDRDPDFGPGTRLLVL.

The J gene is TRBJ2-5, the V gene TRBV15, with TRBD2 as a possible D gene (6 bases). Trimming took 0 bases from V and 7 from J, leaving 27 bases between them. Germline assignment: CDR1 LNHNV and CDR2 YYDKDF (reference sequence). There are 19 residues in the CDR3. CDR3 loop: CATSRDSGYRRRKALTQYF. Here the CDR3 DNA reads TGTGCCACCAGCAGAGATAGCGGCTACCGAAGACGAAAGGCGTTGACCCAGTACTTC. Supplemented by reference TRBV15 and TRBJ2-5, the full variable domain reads DAMVIQNPRYQVTQFGKPVTLSCSQTLNHNVMYWYQQKSSQAPKLLFHYYDKDFNNEADTPDNFQSRRPNTSFCFLDIRSPGLGDTAMYLCATSRDSGYRRRKALTQYFGPGTRLLVL.

The CDR3 here is CATKTSGSTDTQYF. The CDR3 DNA is TGTGCCACCAAGACTAGCGGGAGTACTGATACGCAGTATTTT. This sequence joins TRBV15 and TRBJ2-3; TRBD2 agrees at 12 bases. CDR3 size: 14 residues. CDR1 is LNHNV, CDR2 YYDKDF, per germline (reference sequence). Unmatched junction bases numbered 5, after V lost 7 bases and J lost 6 bases.

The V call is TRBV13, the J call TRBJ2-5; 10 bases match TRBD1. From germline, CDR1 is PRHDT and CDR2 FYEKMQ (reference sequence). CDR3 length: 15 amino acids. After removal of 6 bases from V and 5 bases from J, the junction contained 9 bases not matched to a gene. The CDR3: CASRDRDRGGETQYF. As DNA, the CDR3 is TGTGCCAGCAGGGACCGGGACAGGGGCGGGGAGACCCAGTACTTC.

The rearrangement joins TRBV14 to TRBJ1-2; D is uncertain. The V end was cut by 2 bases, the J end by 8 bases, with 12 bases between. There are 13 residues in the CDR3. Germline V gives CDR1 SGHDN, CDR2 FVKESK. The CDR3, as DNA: TGTGCCAGCAGCCAATTCAGGTCTCACGGCTACACCTTC. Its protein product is CASSQFRSHGYTF.

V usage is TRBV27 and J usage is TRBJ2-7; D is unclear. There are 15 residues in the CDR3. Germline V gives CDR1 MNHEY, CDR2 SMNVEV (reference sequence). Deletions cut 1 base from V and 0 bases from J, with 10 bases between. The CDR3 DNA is TGTGCCAGCAGTTTATATTGGCGGAACTCCTACGAGCAGTACTTC. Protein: CASSLYWRNSYEQYF.

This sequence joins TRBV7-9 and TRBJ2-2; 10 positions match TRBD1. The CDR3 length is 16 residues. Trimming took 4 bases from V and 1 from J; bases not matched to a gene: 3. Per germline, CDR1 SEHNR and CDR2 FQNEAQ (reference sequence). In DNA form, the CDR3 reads TGTGCCAGCAGCTGGGACAGGGGCGAGAACACCGGGGAGCTGTTTTTT. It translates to CASSWDRGENTGELFF. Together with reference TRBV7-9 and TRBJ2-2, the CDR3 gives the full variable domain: DTGVSQNPRHKITKRGQNVTFRCDPISEHNRLYWYRQTLGQGPEFLTYFQNEAQLEKSRLLSDRFSAERPKGSFSTLEIQRTEQGDSAMYLCASSWDRGENTGELFFGEGSRLTVL.

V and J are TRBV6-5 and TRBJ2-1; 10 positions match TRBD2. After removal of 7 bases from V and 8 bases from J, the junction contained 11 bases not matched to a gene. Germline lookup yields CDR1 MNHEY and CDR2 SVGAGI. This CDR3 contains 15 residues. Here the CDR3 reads CASKESGRAVDEQFF. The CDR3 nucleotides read TGTGCCAGCAAGGAGAGCGGGAGGGCCGTAGATGAGCAGTTCTTC.